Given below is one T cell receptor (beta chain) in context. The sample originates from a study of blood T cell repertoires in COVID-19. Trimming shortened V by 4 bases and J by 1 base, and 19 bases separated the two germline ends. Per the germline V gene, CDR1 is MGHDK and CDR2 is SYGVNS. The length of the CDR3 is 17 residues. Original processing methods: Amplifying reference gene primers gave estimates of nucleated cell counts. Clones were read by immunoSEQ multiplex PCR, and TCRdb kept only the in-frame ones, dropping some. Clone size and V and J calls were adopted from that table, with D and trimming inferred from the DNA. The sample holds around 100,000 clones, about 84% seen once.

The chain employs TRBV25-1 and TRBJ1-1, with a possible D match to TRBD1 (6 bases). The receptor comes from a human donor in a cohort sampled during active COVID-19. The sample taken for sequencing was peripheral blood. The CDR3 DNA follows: TGTGCCAGCAGTGCTTCGCGACAGGCGAATAAGAACACTGAAGCTTTCTTT. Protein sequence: CASSASRQANKNTEAFF.